This T cell receptor beta chain comes out of a study of cytomegalovirus exposure and HLA in healthy donors. About this clone: No antigen is known for it.

V was clipped by 2 bases and J by 6 bases, with 7 bases between them. This CDR3 region has 12 residues. Per germline, CDR1 MNHEY and CDR2 SVGAGI. PCR primers comprised 60 Vbeta and 13 Jbeta primers. Sequencing was performed with immunoSEQ multiplex PCR; in TCRdb, only in-frame clones are kept and a portion is missing. The table includes 200,000 to 250,000 clones, approximately 80% detected once. Study-wide results and limits: Later analysis revealed greater clonal expansion in HLA-associated TCR beta chains than in equally common others. Most subjects' HLA-A and HLA-B alleles were reportedly predicted from TCR beta sequences. Links to common viral pathogens appeared, in a later analysis, for several of the most significant clusters.

Sequences were obtained from PBMCs. The clonotype originates from a woman in her thirties or forties in good health and CMV-seronegative. V gene TRBV6-5 combines with J gene TRBJ1-1; D remains unclear. The CDR3 DNA reads as TGTGCCAGCAGTTACGGCGGATCTGAAGCTTTCTTT. Residues: CASSYGGSEAFF.